Sequencing of this T cell receptor (beta chain) was carried out in a study of blood T cell repertoires in COVID-19. Study as a whole: Samples taken during acute and convalescent COVID-19 were collected in the United States, Italy and Spain.

In the authors' workflow: Amplified reference gene primers provided the basis for estimating nucleated cell counts. Profiling relied on immunoSEQ multiplex PCR, and the TCRdb table lists in-frame clones only, not all of them. Clonal size and the V and J genes are those of that table, whereas D and trimming came from the DNA. The top ten hold about 9.4% of the sample, which has roughly 17,000 clones, 70% to 90% seen once. The CDR3 has 10 residues. Per the germline V gene, CDR1 is DFQATT and CDR2 is SNEGSKA (reference sequence). Sequenced input: peripheral blood. The rearrangement uses TRBV20-1 and TRBJ1-2; 7 nucleotides match TRBD1. The TCR originated in an elderly man with acute or convalescent COVID-19. The CDR3 reads CSGDREGYTF. The CDR3 DNA follows: TGCTCCGGAGACAGGGAAGGCTACACCTTC.